This section outlines one T cell receptor beta chain sequence together with its context. Its specificity is unknown. This sample stems from a study of pediatric ulcerative colitis. Study as a whole: Disease was pancolitis in fewer than ten and left-sided in two, histology-confirmed. Study observations and caveats: Compared with controls, ulcerative colitis showed greater blood-rectum clone sharing.

The rectum was sampled with one to two pinch biopsies at colonoscopy. The assay was run at survey level. Samples were sequenced at Survey level, maximum 500,000 reads. Sequencing used immunoSEQ multiplex PCR; TCRdb keeps in-frame clones, though not all of them. The repertoire consists of 40,000 to 55,000 clones, with about 78% occurring once and the leading ten covering about 4%. Input material: gut tissue. The receptor was derived from a girl between 5 and 17 years old with moderate ulcerative colitis.

DNA for the CDR3: TGTGCCAGCAACAGGGGGGAGACCCAGTACTTC. Translation: CASNRGETQYF. This chain joins TRBV2 and TRBJ2-5; 8 nucleotides agree with TRBD1. The CDR3 totals 11 residues. Germline values: CDR1 SNHLY, CDR2 FYNNEI. With 7 bases clipped from V and 5 bases from J, the junction kept 0 bases outside the gene matches. The variable domain in full, completed from reference TRBV2 and TRBJ2-5, reads EPEVTQTPSHQVTQMGQEVILRCVPISNHLYFYWYRQILGQKVEFLVSFYNNEISEKSEIFDDQFSVERPDGSNFTLKIRSTKLEDSAMYFCASNRGETQYFGPGTRLLVL.